These 2 T cell receptor beta chains were sequenced from one sample in a study of T cells in Graves' hyperthyroidism and ophthalmopathy. Regions amplified from RNA transcripts were the TCR beta CDR3 regions. Carried out on the TCR CDR3, a first-round RT-PCR used the HTBI primer set. TCRdb re-derived calls from the multiplex PCR reads in MiXCR, one entry per CDR3 protein. Among 800,000 or so distinct CDR3 sequences listed, roughly 37% were seen once. Sequenced: blood. The receptors stem from a man younger than 30 with Graves' hyperthyroidism.

In DNA, the CDR3 is TGTGCCAGGATCAATCAGCCCCAGCATTTT. Its protein product is CARINQPQHF. The chain employs TRBV12-3 or TRBV12-4 and TRBJ1-5; no clear D gene. The CDR3 loop spans 10 amino acids. The V end lost 9 bases, the J end lost 3 bases, and 3 bases lay between the germline ends.

This chain links TRBV2 with TRBJ1-2, with D maybe TRBD1 (5 bases). The V and J ends lost 8 bases and 6 bases respectively, with 25 bases between them. Germline V CDR1 and CDR2: SNHLY, FYNNEI. This CDR3 comprises 16 residues. The CDR3 reads CASVQAGGYPSDGYTF. CDR3 sequence (DNA): TGTGCCAGCGTTCAGGCCGGGGGATATCCCTCCGATGGCTACACCTTC.